This record looks at one TCR beta chain sequence and its context. Deletions cut 0 bases from V and 5 bases from J, with 9 bases between. This CDR3 contains 13 residues. Looked up from germline, CDR1 is SGDLS and CDR2 is YYNGEE. The PCR was carried out with 60 Vbeta primers and 13 Jbeta primers. Libraries were prepared by immunoSEQ multiplex PCR; TCRdb keeps only in-frame clonotypes and omits some of them. The table records a few hundred thousand clones, approximately 84% of them present only once. The sample belongs to a study of cytomegalovirus exposure and HLA in healthy donors. The rearrangement links TRBV9 to TRBJ2-7; a weak D match, TRBD1 (6 bases). This TCR derives from a woman in her thirties or forties in good health and CMV-seropositive. Specimen: PBMCs. The CDR3 is CASSVAGGHEQYF. The DNA for the CDR3 is TGTGCCAGCAGCGTAGCTGGGGGCCACGAGCAGTACTTC.